A single T cell receptor beta chain is shown here with its context. The antigen is not known. TCRdb called the 5' RACE reads again in MiXCR, with one record for every CDR3 protein. The sample lists fewer than 550,000 distinct CDR3 sequences, about 15% seen once, with 0.44% in the top ten. These data belong to a study of identical twins. Germline assignment: CDR1 SGHTA and CDR2 FQGNSA. The CDR3 has 17 residues. The junction had 13 bases not matched to a gene; V was cut back by 5 bases and J by 5 bases. Points from the study as a whole: Models predicted too little out-of-frame TCR alpha sharing in monozygotic twins.

The same specimen was also included in a second study, on yellow fever vaccine responses in identical twins.

Sequenced input: CD4+ T cells sorted from blood. The rearrangement uses TRBV7-2 and TRBJ2-5; 11 nucleotides agree with TRBD2. The receptor was derived from a young woman in good health. DNA of the CDR3: TGTGCCAGCAGCCCAAAGCGAGGGACTAGCGGCGAGGAGACCCAGTACTTC. It is translated as CASSPKRGTSGEETQYF.